A single sample gave rise to the 3 T cell receptor beta chains below, sequenced in a study of radiotherapy plus CTLA-4 blockade in lung cancer. Data came from immunoSEQ multiplex PCR; TCRdb stores just in-frame clones and leaves some out. The sample consists of 40,000 to 45,000 clones, about 70% of them appearing once. The sample was peripheral blood, taken from a patient treated with radiotherapy plus ipilimumab. The receptors originated from a human donor with non-small cell lung cancer who had stable disease on radiotherapy plus ipilimumab.

This chain uses TRBV4-1 with TRBJ2-1, with TRBD2 identical over 8 bases. The CDR3 extends over 16 amino acids. Germline-derived CDR1 and CDR2 are MGHRA and YSYEKL. V shed 2 bases, J shed 0 bases, and the junction held 3 bases outside the gene matches. CDR3 residues: CASSQIAGLSYNEQFF. For the CDR3, the DNA is TGCGCCAGCAGCCAAATAGCGGGACTCTCCTACAATGAGCAGTTCTTC.

This chain joins TRBV5-4 and TRBJ1-1, with 7 bases lining up with TRBD1. The CDR3 is 13 residues long. Looked up from germline, CDR1 is SGHNT and CDR2 is YYREEE (reference sequence). With V trimmed by 3 bases and J by 12 bases, 11 bases remained unmatched. The CDR3 DNA is TGTGCCAGCAGCTCTGGACAGGACGGCATACCTTTCTTT. The encoded protein is CASSSGQDGIPFF.

The V gene is TRBV5-1, the J gene TRBJ2-1; possibly TRBD1 for D (5 bases). The CDR3 extends over 14 amino acids. V lost 3 bases and J 7 bases, leaving 14 bases between the germline ends. CDR1 is SGHRS, CDR2 YFSETQ, per germline. The CDR3 region has the DNA TGCGCCAGCAGCTACGAAGGGGTTACAAATGAGCAGTTCTTC. This translates into CASSYEGVTNEQFF.